This entry concerns a single T cell receptor (beta chain). There is no known antigen for this receptor. No base qualities exist here, and no much larger clone lies one base off it. These data originate in a study of CD8+ T cells in alopecia areata listed by TCRdb under 2018. Background for the entire study: The treated patients, all with moderate-to-severe alopecia areata, were enrolled in an open-label pilot trial of oral tofacitinib given at 5 to 10 mg twice daily. RNA was obtained with the PAXgene miRNA kit for fixed scalp, the miRNeasy kit for PBMCs, and the RNeasy kit for mouse skin. To study T cell clonal expansion in alopecia areata, the researchers applied high-throughput TCRbeta sequencing to both the C3H/HeJ mouse model and human patients. Biopsies were taken from tofacitinib-treated patients at baseline and at 4 and 24 weeks of treatment, and a later scalp biopsy was taken in several of the tofacitinib-treated patients. TCRbeta CDR3 regions were amplified by immunoSEQ multiplex PCR using 35 Vbeta forward and 13 Jbeta reverse primers. Clonality in the scalp was compared among normal scalp (n=4), patchy alopecia areata scalp (n=8), and alopecia totalis/universalis scalp (n=8). Tofacitinib was administered for 6 to 18 months, and 6 months of follow-up off drug were then conducted to assess delayed response and recurrence. On the human side, TCRbeta sequencing was run on scalp tissue and on sorted CD4+ and CD8+ peripheral blood T cells from healthy controls and from alopecia areata patients with either patchy or totalis/universalis disease. The full study reports these points: Unlike mouse skin, which is dominated by gammadelta T cells, normal human skin has resident alphabeta T cells that are also sequenced, and this complicates analysis of the scalp TCR repertoire. Compared with normal scalp, lesional scalp had higher clonality and more expanded CD8+ clones, particularly in alopecia totalis/universalis, a pattern that suggests antigenic drive. TCR sequences shared between patients were less clear than in mice, possibly partly because of HLA diversity in the patient population.

What the time point label conveys for this sample: baseline before oral tofacitinib. From alopecia areata patients, peripheral blood was collected along with lesional scalp punch biopsies. PBMCs were isolated by density centrifugation and stained for CD3, CD4 and CD8, and CD4+ and CD8+ T cells were sorted on a FACSAria. Unmatched junction bases come to 3, with V trimmed by 5 bases and J by 1 base. The CDR3 has 14 amino acids, counting the end cysteine and phenylalanine. The entry retains the CDR3 DNA only, 42 bases that are in frame from base 1. The germline V gene provides CDR1 SQVTM and CDR2 ANQGSEA. Libraries were prepared through the immunoSEQ multiplex PCR assay. For TCR sequencing, RNA was extracted from every sample and reverse transcribed into cDNA to serve as template. First-strand cDNA was synthesized with SuperScript III using a 2:1 mix of oligo-dT and random hexamers. A synthetic immune receptor repertoire was used to assess amplification bias, and residual bias was removed computationally. The published analysis was carried out like this. Raw reads were preprocessed for error removal, and CDR3 was defined according to IMGT conventions as running from the conserved cysteine to phenylalanine. To get clonality, Shannon entropy was normalized by log2 of the number of productive unique TCRs and the result was subtracted from 1. Whether each scalp clone was CD4 or CD8 was inferred by checking scalp TCRbeta sequences against the CD4 and CD8 repertoires from sorted blood. TCRdb limited this immuneACCESS table to in-frame rearrangements with V and J called. A share of clones is missing; checked studies link under half to unresolved V genes, and the rest is unexplained. Clonal size and the V and J genes are those of that table, whereas D and trimming came from the DNA. The sample profile shows 200,000 to 250,000 clones; 65% to 70% of them were found once. The ten largest make up more than 0.95% of the sample.

The specimen comprised CD4+ T cells sorted from blood, sampled at week 0. This sequence originates from a human donor with alopecia areata. The chain is assembled from TRBV29-1 and TRBJ2-2; TRBD1 matches 8 bases in the middle. The CDR3 loop reads CSVRTGRNTGELFF. The DNA sequence follows: TGCAGCGTTAGGACAGGGAGGAACACCGGGGAGCTGTTTTTT.